Listed here is a single T cell receptor beta chain. RNA transcripts provided the source from which TCR beta CDR3 regions were amplified. The HTBI primer set served for first-round RT-PCR of the TCR CDR3. TCRdb called the multiplex PCR reads again in MiXCR, with one record for every CDR3 protein. The sample includes under 700,000 distinct CDR3 sequences, roughly 50% of them seen just once. Germline V gives CDR1 SQVTM, CDR2 ANQGSEA. Unmatched junction bases numbered 6, after V lost 5 bases and J lost 6 bases. CDR3 size: 14 residues. The sample originates from a study of T cells in Graves' hyperthyroidism and ophthalmopathy.

The V and J genes are TRBV29-1 and TRBJ1-5, with TRBD1 identical over 11 bases. The sequence was obtained from a woman aged 18-29 years with Graves' hyperthyroidism. Sequencing was performed on peripheral blood or thyroid tissue (not recorded which). The CDR3 sequence is CSVLDRGLSQPQHF. The DNA for the CDR3 is TGCAGCGTTCTGGACAGGGGGCTGAGTCAGCCCCAGCATTTT.